In its sample, the clone carrying this T cell receptor beta chain was seen a few times. Its cognate antigen is unknown. The CDR3 covers 17 residues. V was pared by 6 bases and J by 1 base, with 16 bases between. Germline CDR1 MNHEY, CDR2 SMNVEV (reference sequence). Libraries were prepared by immunoSEQ multiplex PCR; TCRdb keeps only in-frame clonotypes and omits some of them. The sample includes roughly 55,000 clones, about 69% of them seen just once. The data are from a study of T cell clones after liver transplantation. Study-wide background: Without induction therapy, subjects received standard immunosuppression until 12-24 months post-transplant. Tolerance: complete withdrawal held at least one year, liver enzymes staying within twice normal. Findings of the study overall: Small, mixed patient groups and varying post-transplant times limit these conclusions.

This specimen was CD4+ T cells from blood, taken about 56 months after liver transplant. The clonotype originates from a human patient who received a liver transplant. Some T cells may originate from the graft donor. The chain links TRBV27 to TRBJ2-6, with D perhaps matching TRBD1 (6 bases). The CDR3 nucleotides are TGTGCCAGCAGCGTACAGGGATTCAAATCTGGGGCCAACGTCCTGACTTTC. Its translation: CASSVQGFKSGANVLTF.